Following are 9 T cell receptor beta chains from one sample sequenced in a study of PD-1 blockade in classical Hodgkin lymphoma. The protocol was immunoSEQ multiplex PCR, while the TCRdb copy is restricted to in-frame clones and leaves out a portion. The sample carries over 75,000 clones, 90% recorded once. Indicated time point: cycle 4 day 1 (C4D1), after 6 weeks of nivolumab. Every patient relapsed after autologous stem cell transplantation, and brentuximab vedotin exposure varied. The specimen comprised peripheral blood mononuclear cells (PBMCs), sampled before the fourth cycle of nivolumab. These receptors originate from a human donor with classical Hodgkin lymphoma.

This rearrangement joins TRBV6-4 to TRBJ2-2; 12 bases are a match to TRBD2. Trimming cost V 6 bases and J 4 bases; bases outside gene matches: 3. Germline V gene data show CDR1 as MRHNA and CDR2 as SNTAGT. This CDR3 has 15 residues. This chain's CDR3 is CASSGLAGSTGELFF. The CDR3 nucleotides read TGTGCCAGCAGCGGACTAGCGGGGTCCACCGGGGAGCTGTTTTTT.

The V gene is TRBV5-4, the J gene TRBJ2-3; D is tentatively TRBD1 or TRBD2 (5 bases each). The CDR3 extends over 16 amino acids. The ends were cut back, 4 bases at V and 6 bases at J, with 21 bases in the middle. The germline V gene encodes CDR1 SGHNT and CDR2 YYREEE (reference sequence). Here the CDR3 DNA reads TGTGCCAGCAGCCCGCCGGGGACCCCGAATCTGGATACGCAGTATTTT. It translates to CASSPPGTPNLDTQYF.

The chain uses TRBV6-6 and TRBJ1-5, with TRBD1 as a possible D gene (6 bases). Trimming pared 6 bases from V and 5 bases from J, leaving 14 bases between. Germline lookup yields CDR1 MNHNY and CDR2 SVGAGI (reference sequence). The CDR3 consists of 14 residues. The CDR3: CASRGTWRDQPQHF. The CDR3, as DNA: TGTGCCAGCAGGGGGACATGGAGGGATCAGCCCCAGCATTTT.

V usage is TRBV7-9 and J usage is TRBJ1-2, with a tentative D call TRBD1 (5 bases). Trimming pared 1 base from V and 0 bases from J, leaving 9 bases between. The germline gives CDR1 SEHNR, CDR2 FQNEAQ (reference sequence). There are 15 residues in the CDR3. The CDR3 here is CASSLVTGSNYGYTF. The DNA for the CDR3 is TGTGCCAGCAGCTTAGTAACAGGCTCTAACTATGGCTACACCTTC. Supplemented by reference TRBV7-9 and TRBJ1-2, the full variable domain reads DTGVSQNPRHKITKRGQNVTFRCDPISEHNRLYWYRQTLGQGPEFLTYFQNEAQLEKSRLLSDRFSAERPKGSFSTLEIQRTEQGDSAMYLCASSLVTGSNYGYTFGSGTRLTVV.

The genes are TRBV6-6 and TRBJ2-5; 8 bases align to TRBD2. J gave up 5 bases and V 2 bases, and 10 bases lay outside the gene matches. The CDR3 extends over 16 amino acids. Germline V CDR1 and CDR2: MNHNY, SVGAGI (reference sequence). Here the CDR3 DNA reads TGTGCCAGCAGTTACACGTTAGCGGGGAGGGGGGAGACCCAGTACTTC. Its protein product is CASSYTLAGRGETQYF.

V and J are TRBV30 and TRBJ1-5; D uncertain. Trimming removed 1 base from V and 3 bases from J, with 10 bases in between. This CDR3 region has 14 residues. The germline gives CDR1 GTSNPN, CDR2 SVGIG (reference sequence). The DNA of the CDR3 is TGTGCCTGGAGTGGTGGGGATGACAATCAGCCCCAGCATTTT. Encoded protein: CAWSGGDDNQPQHF.

This clone was recorded once. The chain uses TRBV18 and TRBJ1-2; TRBD1 matches at 7 bases. Trimming took 2 bases from V and 3 from J; bases not matched to a gene: 3. The length of the CDR3 is 14 residues. Per the germline V gene, CDR1 is KGHSH and CDR2 is LQKENI. The CDR3 protein is CASSPTGEDYGYTF. DNA for the CDR3: TGTGCCAGCTCACCAACAGGGGAGGACTATGGCTACACCTTC.

V is TRBV21-1 and J is TRBJ1-5; no DNA check was done on the table's D call, TRBD1. TRBV21-1 is given as a pseudogene. The CDR3 runs to 16 residues. The CDR3 region is CASSKVGLTEDQPQHF. CDR3 bases: TGTGCCAGCAGCAAAGTGGGGTTGACAGAAGATCAGCCCCAGCATTTT.

The gene calls are TRBV7-8 and TRBJ2-7, with a weak D call TRBD1 (6 bases). Germline assignment: CDR1 SGHVS and CDR2 FQNEAQ. This CDR3 spans 14 amino acids. Trimming took 5 bases from V and 4 from J, leaving 15 bases between them. CDR3 in DNA: TGTGCCAGCAGCCCTTCATCGACAGGTTACGAGCAGTACTTC. It is translated as CASSPSSTGYEQYF.